These 10 T cell receptor beta chains were all obtained from the same sample, sequenced in a study of T cells in localized non-small cell lung cancer. Generated by immunoSEQ multiplex PCR, the TCRdb table keeps only in-frame clones and is missing some. This sample has around 50,000 clones; just over 85% occur once, and the top ten carry approximately 5.2%. The source material was peripheral blood, sampled before any cancer treatment. The receptors come from a woman aged 40-75 years with stage I lung adenocarcinoma.

This chain connects TRBV4-2 to TRBJ1-1; D gene ambiguous. The CDR3 length is 14 residues. The V end was cut by 3 bases, the J end by 1 base, with 9 bases between. CDR1 is LGHNA and CDR2 is YNFKEQ in the germline V gene. CDR3: CASSHQDGNTEAFF. The CDR3 coding sequence is TGTGCCAGCAGCCACCAGGACGGGAACACTGAAGCTTTCTTT.

This clone was seen a single time. The chain links TRBV7-9 to TRBJ2-5; either TRBD1 or TRBD2 may fit D (5 bases each). Trimming took 3 bases from V and 4 from J, leaving 12 bases between them. The CDR3 has 14 residues. Germline lookup yields CDR1 SEHNR and CDR2 FQNEAQ (reference sequence). DNA for the CDR3: TGTGCCAGCAGCTTCCCCGGGGCGAGAGAGACCCAGTACTTC. This translates into CASSFPGARETQYF. The full variable domain, with the rest looked up from reference TRBV7-9 and TRBJ2-5, is DTGVSQNPRHKITKRGQNVTFRCDPISEHNRLYWYRQTLGQGPEFLTYFQNEAQLEKSRLLSDRFSAERPKGSFSTLEIQRTEQGDSAMYLCASSFPGARETQYFGPGTRLLVL.

The V and J genes are TRBV6-5 and TRBJ1-1; possibly TRBD1 for D (5 bases). Germline-derived CDR1 and CDR2 are MNHEY and SVGAGI. Trimming took 5 bases from V and 4 from J, leaving 17 bases between them. CDR3 length: 15 amino acids. For the CDR3, the DNA is TGTGCCAGCAGTCCCCGTTGGGGCATGAGCACTGAAGCTTTCTTT. Protein product: CASSPRWGMSTEAFF.

The chain links TRBV29-1 to TRBJ1-1; D unresolved. Germline V gene data show CDR1 as SQVTM and CDR2 as ANQGSEA. The CDR3 is made up of 15 amino acids. The V gene lost 5 bases and the J gene lost 1 base, with 17 bases spanning the gap. CDR3 loop: CSVSLQSSPNTEAFF. For the CDR3, the DNA is TGCAGCGTTTCGTTGCAGTCCTCCCCGAACACTGAAGCTTTCTTT. Full variable domain (outside the CDR3, taken from reference TRBV29-1 and TRBJ1-1): SAVISQKPSRDICQRGTSLTIQCQVDSQVTMMFWYRQQPGQSLTLIATANQGSEATYESGFVIDKFPISRPNLTFSTLTVSNMSPEDSSIYLCSVSLQSSPNTEAFFGQGTRLTVV.

V gene TRBV7-8 combines with J gene TRBJ2-1; 12 bases align to TRBD2. The germline CDR1 and CDR2 sequences are SGHVS and FQNEAQ. This CDR3 spans 15 amino acids. V lost 6 bases, J lost 7 bases, and 7 bases stayed unmatched. The CDR3 DNA follows: TGTGCCAGCAGGGCTAGCGGGGGGGCCGGGAATGAGCAGTTCTTC. Protein sequence: CASRASGGAGNEQFF.

The rearrangement joins TRBV2 to TRBJ2-2; the match to TRBD1 covers 11 bases. The CDR3 length is 15 residues. The trim removed 8 bases at V and 4 bases at J, leaving 6 bases unmatched. Germline V gene lookup returns CDR1 SNHLY and CDR2 FYNNEI. The CDR3 sequence is CASPSGTGGTGELFF. The CDR3 nucleotides read TGTGCCAGCCCGTCCGGGACAGGGGGCACCGGGGAGCTGTTTTTT.

The V gene is TRBV15, the J gene TRBJ1-5; 7 positions agree with TRBD1. The CDR3 is 14 amino acids. Germline V lookup: CDR1 LNHNV, CDR2 YYDKDF (reference sequence). V was pared by 3 bases and J by 4 bases, with 3 bases of the junction left unmatched. CDR3 nucleotide sequence: TGTGCCACCAGCAGGCCAGGGGGGAATCAGCCCCAGCATTTT. Its translation: CATSRPGGNQPQHF. Supplemented by reference TRBV15 and TRBJ1-5, the full variable domain reads DAMVIQNPRYQVTQFGKPVTLSCSQTLNHNVMYWYQQKSSQAPKLLFHYYDKDFNNEADTPDNFQSRRPNTSFCFLDIRSPGLGDTAMYLCATSRPGGNQPQHFGDGTRLSIL.

V and J are TRBV20-1 and TRBJ1-1; the match to TRBD1 covers 8 bases. CDR3 length: 11 residues. Trimming at V came to 6 bases and at J to 6 bases, leaving 3 bases not matched to a gene. Germline CDR1 is DFQATT and CDR2 is SNEGSKA (reference sequence). CDR3 DNA sequence: TGCAGTGCCAGGGGGCACTCTGAAGCTTTCTTT. It translates to CSARGHSEAFF.

The gene calls are TRBV10-3 and TRBJ2-1; 10 nucleotides agree with TRBD1. The CDR3 extends over 14 amino acids. V lost 4 bases to trimming and J lost 9 bases; unmatched junction nucleotides: 6. Germline V lookup: CDR1 ENHRY, CDR2 SYGVKD. In DNA, the CDR3 is TGTGCCATCAGTGCGGGACAGGGGTCAGGTGAGCAGTTCTTC. Amino acids: CAISAGQGSGEQFF.

This chain links TRBV9 with TRBJ1-1; 8 nucleotides align to TRBD1. Germline-derived CDR1 and CDR2 are SGDLS and YYNGEE. V shed 3 bases and J 11 bases; nucleotides not matched to a gene: 6. This CDR3 is built from 12 residues. The CDR3 sequence: CASSDDRGGAFF. The CDR3 DNA follows: TGTGCCAGCAGCGACGACAGGGGTGGCGCTTTCTTT. The entire variable domain, with the rest obtained from reference TRBV9 and TRBJ1-1, is as follows: DSGVTQTPKHLITATGQRVTLRCSPRSGDLSVYWYQQSLDQGLQFLIQYYNGEERAKGNILERFSAQQFPDLHSELNLSSLELGDSALYFCASSDDRGGAFFGQGTRLTVV.